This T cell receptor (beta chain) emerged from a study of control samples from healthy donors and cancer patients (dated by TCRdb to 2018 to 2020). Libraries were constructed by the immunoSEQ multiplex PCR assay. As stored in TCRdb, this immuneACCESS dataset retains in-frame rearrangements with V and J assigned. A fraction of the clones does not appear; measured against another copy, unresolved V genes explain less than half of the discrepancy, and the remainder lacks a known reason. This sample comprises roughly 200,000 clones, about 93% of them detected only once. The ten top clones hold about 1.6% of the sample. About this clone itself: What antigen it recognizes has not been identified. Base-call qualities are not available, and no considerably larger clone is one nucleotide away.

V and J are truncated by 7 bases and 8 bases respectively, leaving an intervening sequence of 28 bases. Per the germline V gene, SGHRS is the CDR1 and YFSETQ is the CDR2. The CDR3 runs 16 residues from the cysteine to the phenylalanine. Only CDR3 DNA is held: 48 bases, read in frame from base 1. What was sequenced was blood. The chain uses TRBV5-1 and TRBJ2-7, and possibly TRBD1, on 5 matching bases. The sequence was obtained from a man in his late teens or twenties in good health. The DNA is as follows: TGCGCCAGCTCCCCCTCGAGCCACGGGCCACAGGAGAAGCAGTACTTC. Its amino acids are CASSPSSHGPQEKQYF. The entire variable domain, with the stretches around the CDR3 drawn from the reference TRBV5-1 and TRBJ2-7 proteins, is KAGVTQTPRYLIKTRGQQVTLSCSPISGHRSVSWYQQTPGQGLQFLFEYFSETQRNKGNFPGRFSGRQFSNSRSEMNVSTLELGDSALYLCASSPSSHGPQEKQYFGPGTRLTVT.